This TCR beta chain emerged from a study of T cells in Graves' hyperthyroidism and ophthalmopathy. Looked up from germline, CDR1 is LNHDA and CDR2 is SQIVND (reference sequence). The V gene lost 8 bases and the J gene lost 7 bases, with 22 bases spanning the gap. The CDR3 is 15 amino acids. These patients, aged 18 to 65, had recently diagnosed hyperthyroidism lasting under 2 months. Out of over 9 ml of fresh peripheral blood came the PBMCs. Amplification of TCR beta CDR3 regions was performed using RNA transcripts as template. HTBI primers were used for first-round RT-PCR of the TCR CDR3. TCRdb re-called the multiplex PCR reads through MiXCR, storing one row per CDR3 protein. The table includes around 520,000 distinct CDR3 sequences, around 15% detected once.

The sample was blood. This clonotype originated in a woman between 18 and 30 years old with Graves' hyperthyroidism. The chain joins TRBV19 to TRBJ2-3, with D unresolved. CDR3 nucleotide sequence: TGTGCCAGTGTGCCTGGCCGCGGACCCACGAATACGCAGTATTTT. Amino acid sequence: CASVPGRGPTNTQYF.